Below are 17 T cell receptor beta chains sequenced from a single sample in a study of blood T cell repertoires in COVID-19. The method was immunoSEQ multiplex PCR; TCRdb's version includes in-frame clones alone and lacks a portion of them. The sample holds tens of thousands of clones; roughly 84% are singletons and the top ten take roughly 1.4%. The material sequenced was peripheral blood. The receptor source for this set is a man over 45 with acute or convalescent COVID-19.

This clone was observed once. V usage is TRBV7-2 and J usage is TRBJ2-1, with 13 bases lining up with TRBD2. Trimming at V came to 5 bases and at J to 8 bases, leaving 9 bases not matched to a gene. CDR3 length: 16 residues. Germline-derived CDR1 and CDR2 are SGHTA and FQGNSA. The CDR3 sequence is CASSLTSGGARYEQFF. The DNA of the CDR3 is TGTGCCAGCAGCCTCACTAGCGGGGGGGCCAGATATGAGCAGTTCTTC.

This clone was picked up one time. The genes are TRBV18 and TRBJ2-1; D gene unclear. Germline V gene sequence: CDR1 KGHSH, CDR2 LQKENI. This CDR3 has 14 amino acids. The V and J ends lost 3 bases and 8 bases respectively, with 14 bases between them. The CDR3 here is CASSPREESHEQFF. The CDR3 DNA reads TGTGCCAGCTCACCGCGCGAGGAGAGCCATGAGCAGTTCTTC. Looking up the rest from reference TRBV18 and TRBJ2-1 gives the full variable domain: NAGVMQNPRHLVRRRGQEARLRCSPMKGHSHVYWYRQLPEEGLKFMVYLQKENIIDESGMPKERFSAEFPKEGPSILRIQQVVRGDSAAYFCASSPREESHEQFFGPGTRLTVL.

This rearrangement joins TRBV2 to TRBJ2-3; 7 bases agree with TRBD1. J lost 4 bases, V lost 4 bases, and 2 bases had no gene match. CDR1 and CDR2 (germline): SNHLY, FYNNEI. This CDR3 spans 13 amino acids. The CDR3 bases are TGTGCCAGCAGTGCGGACAGGCCAGATACGCAGTATTTT. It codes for CASSADRPDTQYF.

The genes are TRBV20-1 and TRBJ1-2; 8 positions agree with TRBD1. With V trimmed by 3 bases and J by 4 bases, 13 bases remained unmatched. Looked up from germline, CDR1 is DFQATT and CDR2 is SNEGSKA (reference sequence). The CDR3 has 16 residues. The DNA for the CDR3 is TGCAGTGCTAGTGCACCGGGACAGGCCACTGGCTATGGCTACACCTTC. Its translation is CSASAPGQATGYGYTF.

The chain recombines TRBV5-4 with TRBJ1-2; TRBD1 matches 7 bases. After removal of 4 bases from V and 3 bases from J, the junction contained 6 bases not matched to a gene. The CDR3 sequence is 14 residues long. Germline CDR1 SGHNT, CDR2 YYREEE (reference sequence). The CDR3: CASSQRQGDYGYTF. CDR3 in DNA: TGTGCCAGCAGCCAGAGACAGGGTGACTATGGCTACACCTTC.

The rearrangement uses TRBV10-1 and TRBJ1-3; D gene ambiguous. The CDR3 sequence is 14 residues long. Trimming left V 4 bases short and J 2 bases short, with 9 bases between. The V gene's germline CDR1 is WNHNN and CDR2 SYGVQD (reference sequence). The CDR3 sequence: CASSVGVAGNTIYF. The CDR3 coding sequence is TGCGCCAGCAGTGTCGGGGTTGCTGGAAACACCATATATTTT.

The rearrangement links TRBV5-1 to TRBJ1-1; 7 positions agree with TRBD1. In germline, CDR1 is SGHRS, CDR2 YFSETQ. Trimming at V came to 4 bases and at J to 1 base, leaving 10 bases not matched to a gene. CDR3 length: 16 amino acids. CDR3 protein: CASSSDKTGRNTEAFF. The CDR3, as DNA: TGCGCCAGCAGCAGTGACAAGACAGGGAGGAACACTGAAGCTTTCTTT.

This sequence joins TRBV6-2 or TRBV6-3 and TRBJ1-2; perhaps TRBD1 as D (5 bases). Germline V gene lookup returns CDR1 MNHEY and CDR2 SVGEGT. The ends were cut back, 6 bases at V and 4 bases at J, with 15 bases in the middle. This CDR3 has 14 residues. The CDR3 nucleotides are TGTGCCAGCAGCTCTTCGGGGGTAGGCTATGGCTACACCTTC. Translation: CASSSSGVGYGYTF.

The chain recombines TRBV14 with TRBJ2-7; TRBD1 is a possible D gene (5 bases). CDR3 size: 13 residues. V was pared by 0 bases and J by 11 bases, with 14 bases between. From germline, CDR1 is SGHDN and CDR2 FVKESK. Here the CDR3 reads CASSQDIRDREYF. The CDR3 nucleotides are TGTGCCAGCAGCCAAGATATCCGAGACAGAGAGTACTTC.

The chain's CDR3 is CASRGSGGGAKNIQYF. The CDR3 bases are TGTGCCAGTAGGGGCTCGGGAGGGGGTGCCAAAAACATTCAGTACTTC. This chain joins TRBV19 and TRBJ2-4, with TRBD2 matching over 8 bases. The CDR3 contains 16 residues. Per germline, CDR1 LNHDA and CDR2 SQIVND (reference sequence). V trimming: 6 bases; J trimming: 1 base; junction bases outside the gene matches: 8.

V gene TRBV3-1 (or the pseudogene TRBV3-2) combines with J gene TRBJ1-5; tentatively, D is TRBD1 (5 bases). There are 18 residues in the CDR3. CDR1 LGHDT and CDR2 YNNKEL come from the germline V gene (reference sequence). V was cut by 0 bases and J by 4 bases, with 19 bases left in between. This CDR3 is CASSQDFGRQGGNQPQHF. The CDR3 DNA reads TGTGCCAGCAGCCAAGATTTTGGTAGGCAGGGTGGAAATCAGCCCCAGCATTTT.

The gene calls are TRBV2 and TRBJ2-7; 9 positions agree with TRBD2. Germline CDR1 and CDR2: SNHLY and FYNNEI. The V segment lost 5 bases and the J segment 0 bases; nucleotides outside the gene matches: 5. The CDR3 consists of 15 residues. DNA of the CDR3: TGTGCCAGCAGTCTGACTAGCGGTAGCTCCTACGAGCAGTACTTC. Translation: CASSLTSGSSYEQYF.

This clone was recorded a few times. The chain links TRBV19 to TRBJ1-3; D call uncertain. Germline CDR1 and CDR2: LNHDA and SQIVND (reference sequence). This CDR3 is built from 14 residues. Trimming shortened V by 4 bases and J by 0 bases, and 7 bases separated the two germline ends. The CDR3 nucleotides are TGTGCCAGTAGTAGGGAGTCCTCTGGAAACACCATATATTTT. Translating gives CASSRESSGNTIYF.

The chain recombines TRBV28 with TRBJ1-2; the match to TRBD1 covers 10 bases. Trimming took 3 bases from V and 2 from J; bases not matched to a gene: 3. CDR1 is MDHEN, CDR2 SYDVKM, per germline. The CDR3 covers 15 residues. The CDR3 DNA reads TGTGCCAGCAGTTTGCCGGGACAGGGGAACTATGGCTACACCTTC. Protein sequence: CASSLPGQGNYGYTF.

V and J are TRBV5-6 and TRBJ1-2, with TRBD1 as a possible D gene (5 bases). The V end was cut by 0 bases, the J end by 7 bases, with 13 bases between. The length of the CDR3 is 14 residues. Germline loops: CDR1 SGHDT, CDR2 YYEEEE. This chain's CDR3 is CASSLDTGFGGYTF. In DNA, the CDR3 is TGTGCCAGCAGCTTGGATACAGGTTTTGGTGGCTACACCTTC.

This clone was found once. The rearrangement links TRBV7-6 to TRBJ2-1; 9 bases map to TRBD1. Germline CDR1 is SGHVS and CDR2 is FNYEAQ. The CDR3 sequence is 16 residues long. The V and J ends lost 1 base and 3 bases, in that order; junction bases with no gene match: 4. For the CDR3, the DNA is TGTGCCAGCAGCTTAGAGGGACAGGGACTCTACAATGAGCAGTTCTTC. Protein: CASSLEGQGLYNEQFF.

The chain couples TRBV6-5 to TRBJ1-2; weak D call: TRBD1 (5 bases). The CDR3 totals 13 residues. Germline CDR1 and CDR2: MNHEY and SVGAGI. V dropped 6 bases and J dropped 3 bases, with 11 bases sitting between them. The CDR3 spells CASSFGTDYGYTF. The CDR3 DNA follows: TGTGCCAGCAGCTTTGGGACTGACTATGGCTACACCTTC.